Listed here are 18 T cell receptor beta chains from one sample, sequenced in a study of CXCR3-negative and CXCR3-positive naive CD8 T cells. UMI labels and 5' RACE were used to prepare the TRB cDNA libraries. One entry per CDR3 protein, without DNA, is what TCRdb gives after re-calling the 5' RACE reads. The sample has around 140,000 distinct CDR3 sequences. Sequenced input: naive CXCR3- CD8+ T cells from blood. Indicated subset: CD45RO-CCR7+CD27+CD95- naive CD8+ T cells lacking CXCR3 (TNR3-). The receptors were gathered from a human donor in good health. Some clones in this sample may be carry-over from other donors' samples.

The chain uses TRBV4-1 and TRBJ2-7; there is no DNA to check the TCRdb D call of TRBD2. Per germline, CDR1 MGHRA and CDR2 YSYEKL. The CDR3 has 16 residues. The CDR3 is CPSSLGSGLAGVEQYF.

The chain uses TRBV29-1 and TRBJ2-7; no DNA is available, so the TRBD1 call from TCRdb remains unchecked. Germline CDR1 reads SQVTM; CDR2 reads ANQGSEA. This CDR3 has 13 amino acids. The chain's CDR3 is CSVEKGQSYEQYF.

The chain links TRBV23-1 to TRBJ2-3; TCRdb proposes TRBD1, but this gene call is untestable without DNA. TRBV23-1 is filed as an ORF, its function uncertain. CDR3 length: 17 residues. This CDR3 reads CASSQSETGTRTDTQYF.

The CDR3 protein is CSATWGREDGELFF. This rearrangement joins TRBV29-1 to TRBJ2-2; there is no DNA to check the TCRdb D call of TRBD1. The germline V gene encodes CDR1 SQVTM and CDR2 ANQGSEA. The CDR3 runs 14 residues.

The gene calls are TRBV5-5 and TRBJ1-6; as DNA is missing, the TRBD1 call by TCRdb cannot be tested. Germline CDR1 reads SGHKS; CDR2 reads YYEKEE (reference sequence). CDR3 length: 20 amino acids. The CDR3 is CASSLSRGQGLSSYNSPLHF.

The V call is TRBV27, the J call TRBJ2-1. The CDR3 loop spans 13 amino acids. Germline assignment: CDR1 MNHEY and CDR2 SMNVEV (reference sequence). CDR3 region: CASSLYVGNEQFF.

The chain couples TRBV12-3 or TRBV12-4 to TRBJ2-3; TCRdb proposes TRBD1, but this gene call is untestable without DNA. The CDR3 consists of 15 residues. The CDR3 spells CASTRTGSSTDTQYF.

The gene calls are TRBV6-5 and TRBJ2-7; TCRdb's D gene call, TRBD1, goes unchecked for lack of DNA. The CDR3 sequence is 12 residues long. From germline, CDR1 is MNHEY and CDR2 SVGAGI. The CDR3 sequence is CASRGLRGEQYF.

The chain is built from TRBV6-5 and TRBJ2-1; TCRdb proposes TRBD2, but this gene call is untestable without DNA. This CDR3 is built from 13 residues. From germline, CDR1 is MNHEY and CDR2 SVGAGI. The CDR3 is CASSAHTSGEQFF.

The J gene is TRBJ2-7, the V gene TRBV5-1; the D call of TRBD1 rests on TCRdb alone, since no DNA is present to check it. The CDR3 length is 17 residues. CDR1 and CDR2 (germline): SGHRS, YFSETQ. The chain's CDR3 is CASRPRTGGFKDYEQYF.

The V gene is TRBV6-5, the J gene TRBJ2-7; TCRdb's assignment of TRBD2 cannot be checked, as there is no DNA. The germline V gene has CDR1 MNHEY and CDR2 SVGAGI. The CDR3 has 15 residues. The CDR3 loop is CASSYSAGNFYEQYF.

This sequence joins TRBV20-1 and TRBJ1-1. The V gene's germline CDR1 is DFQATT and CDR2 SNEGSKA (reference sequence). This CDR3 contains 11 residues. Here the CDR3 reads CSARRNTEAFF.

The chain joins TRBV4-3 to TRBJ2-7; TCRdb's D call, TRBD2, is unchecked because there is no DNA. The CDR3 covers 14 residues. Germline V gene data show CDR1 as LGHNA and CDR2 as YSLEER. The CDR3 loop reads CASSPGLVGYEQYF.

This chain's CDR3 is CASSQGAGGHEQYF. This chain links TRBV4-2 with TRBJ2-7; TCRdb outputs TRBD2, but without DNA this stays unchecked. Germline CDR1 is LGHNA and CDR2 is YNFKEQ. There are 14 residues in the CDR3.

The chain employs TRBV12-3 or TRBV12-4 and TRBJ2-7; TCRdb returns TRBD1, unconfirmable since there is no DNA. The CDR3 is made up of 16 amino acids. The CDR3: CASSLALGGSNYEQYF.

This chain links TRBV7-6 with TRBJ2-7; TCRdb's assignment of TRBD2 cannot be checked, as there is no DNA. The CDR3 totals 14 residues. The V gene's germline CDR1 is SGHVS and CDR2 FNYEAQ. The CDR3 loop is CASSLDTSQREQYF. Full variable domain (missing parts from reference TRBV7-6 and TRBJ2-7): GAGVSQSPRYKVTKRGQDVALRCDPISGHVSLYWYRQALGQGPEFLTYFNYEAQQDKSGLPNDRFSAERPEGSISTLTIQRTEQRDSAMYRCASSLDTSQREQYFGPGTRLTVT.

The chain combines TRBV4-3 with TRBJ2-7; TCRdb outputs TRBD1, but without DNA this stays unchecked. Germline loops: CDR1 LGHNA, CDR2 YSLEER. This CDR3 comprises 13 residues. The CDR3 protein is CASSQLREYEQYF.

This rearrangement joins TRBV5-1 to TRBJ2-3; TCRdb reports TRBD2, a call that lacks DNA to check it against. From germline, CDR1 is SGHRS and CDR2 YFSETQ. The CDR3 covers 18 residues. CDR3 sequence: CASSLSPQGVAVTDTQYF.